Each of the 23 T cell receptor beta chains below was sequenced from the same sample in a study of human T cells and chemical hapten exposure. Time point reported: patch test 2, 6 weeks after DPC sensitization. Treatment described: therapeutic diphenylcyclopropenone sensitization with weekly scalp DPC. TCRdb redid the calling of the RACE reads with MiXCR, one entry per CDR3 protein. The profile shows 360,000 or so distinct CDR3 sequences, 6% to 7% of them singletons. The sample here was whole blood, taken in connection with sensitization to the hapten diphenylcyclopropenone (DPC). The origin of the receptors is a woman under 30 with alopecia areata. Some clones in this sample may be carry-over from other donors' samples.

This clonotype appeared a few times. The chain employs TRBV6-6 and TRBJ1-6; weak D call: TRBD1 (6 bases). CDR1 and CDR2 (germline): MNHNY, SVGAGI (reference sequence). Trimming pared 0 bases from V and 8 bases from J, leaving 8 bases between. The CDR3 is made up of 14 amino acids. The CDR3: CASSYSGAYSPLHF. In nucleotides, the CDR3 is TGTGCCAGCAGTTACTCGGGGGCCTATTCACCCCTCCACTTT.

The chain joins TRBV9 to TRBJ2-3; the match to TRBD2 covers 12 bases. V lost 3 bases and J lost 2; bases outside the gene matches: 10. This CDR3 has 18 residues. CDR1 SGDLS and CDR2 YYNGEE come from the germline V gene. CDR3 amino acids: CASSAGSSGGAPTDTQYF. In nucleotides, the CDR3 is TGTGCCAGCAGCGCGGGGTCTAGCGGGGGGGCCCCCACAGATACGCAGTATTTT.

This clonotype was counted at least ten times. The rearrangement links TRBV4-3 to TRBJ2-3; a possible D gene is TRBD2 (7 bases). The V and J ends lost 1 base and 5 bases respectively, with 16 bases between them. This CDR3 has 16 residues. Germline CDR1 is LGHNA and CDR2 is YSLEER. CDR3 protein: CASSQVPGGGEDTQYF. CDR3 sequence (DNA): TGCGCCAGCAGCCAAGTCCCGGGGGGCGGTGAAGATACGCAGTATTTT.

This chain joins TRBV9 and TRBJ1-2; the D gene is possibly TRBD1 (6 bases). Trimming took 4 bases from V and 4 from J, leaving 14 bases between them. CDR1 and CDR2 from the germline V gene are SGDLS and YYNGEE. The CDR3 is made up of 14 amino acids. CDR3 region: CASSPTGQIYGYTF. CDR3 nucleotide sequence: TGTGCCAGCAGCCCCACCGGACAGATCTATGGCTACACCTTC.

This clonotype was seen only a few times. The chain has TRBV6-5 and TRBJ1-1; 7 bases match TRBD1. V dropped 6 bases and J dropped 5; count of bases not matched to a gene: 12. The CDR3 loop spans 15 amino acids. Germline V gene data show CDR1 as MNHEY and CDR2 as SVGAGI. The CDR3, as DNA: TGTGCCAGCAGACGCCCCGCCAGGGGGAATACTGAAGCTTTCTTT. Amino acids: CASRRPARGNTEAFF.

At least ten counts were recorded for this clonotype. Likely a read error: the CDR3 ends without its conserved phenylalanine or tryptophan. Because the CDR3's place on the DNA is in doubt, the DNA is left out and the CDR3 is given as listed by TCRdb. The V and J genes are TRBV24-1 and TRBJ1-1; the listed D gene, TRBD1, was not tested against the DNA. The germline V gene has CDR1 KGHDR and CDR2 SFDVKD. Inclusive of both ends, the CDR3 amounts to 11 amino acids. CDR3 protein: CATSDSPGHRI.

V and J are TRBV6-2 or TRBV6-3 and TRBJ1-1; TRBD1 agrees at 10 bases. The CDR3 contains 15 residues. CDR1 MNHEY and CDR2 SVGEGT come from the germline V gene. With V trimmed by 2 bases and J by 4 bases, 4 bases remained unmatched. The CDR3 DNA reads TGTGCCAGCAGTTACCCGCGGACAGGGGGCACTGAAGCTTTCTTT. Translated, it gives CASSYPRTGGTEAFF.

This clonotype was seen repeatedly, ten times or more. The chain employs TRBV14 and TRBJ1-4; 8 bases line up with TRBD1. This CDR3 has 17 residues. Unmatched junction bases numbered 10, after V lost 3 bases and J lost 4 bases. Germline V lookup: CDR1 SGHDN, CDR2 FVKESK. The CDR3 sequence: CASSQRPPGQGNEKLFF. CDR3 bases: TGTGCCAGCAGCCAGAGACCTCCTGGACAGGGTAATGAAAAACTGTTTTTT.

This chain uses TRBV11-1 with TRBJ2-1, with a tentative D call TRBD2 (6 bases). The CDR3 consists of 16 residues. V lost 1 base, J lost 5 bases, and 15 bases lay in between. Germline values: CDR1 SGHAT, CDR2 FQDESV (reference sequence). CDR3 bases: TGTGCCAGCAGCTTAGGCTCTCCCGGGGAGGACAATGAGCAGTTCTTC. Translating it yields CASSLGSPGEDNEQFF. The variable domain in full, completed from reference TRBV11-1 and TRBJ2-1, reads EAEVAQSPRYKITEKSQAVAFWCDPISGHATLYWYRQILGQGPELLVQFQDESVVDDSQLPKDRFSAERLKGVDSTLKIQPAELGDSAMYLCASSLGSPGEDNEQFFGPGTRLTVL.

This clonotype appeared many times. The chain combines TRBV12-3 or TRBV12-4 with TRBJ2-7, with 8 bases lining up with TRBD1. The CDR3 sequence is 12 residues long. The V and J ends lost 6 bases and 5 bases, in that order; junction bases with no gene match: 3. The CDR3 DNA reads TGTGCCAGCAGCCGGACAGGGAACGAGCAGTACTTC. Residues: CASSRTGNEQYF.

V gene TRBV20-1 combines with J gene TRBJ2-3; 11 positions agree with TRBD2. Germline-derived CDR1 and CDR2 are DFQATT and SNEGSKA (reference sequence). The J segment lost 5 bases and the V segment lost 5 bases, leaving 9 bases of the junction unmatched. CDR3 length: 15 amino acids. This CDR3 reads CSAPHSGGVGDTQYF. CDR3 nucleotide sequence: TGCAGTGCTCCGCATAGCGGGGGGGTCGGAGATACGCAGTATTTT.

V is TRBV28 and J is TRBJ2-5; D call uncertain. The CDR3 spans 14 residues. In germline, CDR1 is MDHEN, CDR2 SYDVKM. The ends were cut back, 3 bases at V and 5 bases at J, with 13 bases in the middle. DNA of the CDR3: TGTGCCAGCAGTTTTTCCGAGCCCCCCGAGACCCAGTACTTC. Protein: CASSFSEPPETQYF.

This clonotype was detected a few times. The chain couples TRBV7-2 to TRBJ2-1, with 7 bases lining up with TRBD2. CDR1 and CDR2 (germline): SGHTA, FQGNSA. Trimming took 5 bases from V and 15 from J; bases not matched to a gene: 13. CDR3 length equals 13 residues. CDR3 loop: CASSPGDYLVRFF. The DNA of the CDR3 is TGTGCCAGCAGCCCGGGGGACTACCTCGTTCGGTTCTTC.

This clonotype appeared many times. This rearrangement joins TRBV20-1 to TRBJ2-3; the match to TRBD2 covers 9 bases. Germline CDR1 and CDR2: DFQATT and SNEGSKA (reference sequence). There are 14 residues in the CDR3. The ends lost 4 bases at V and 0 bases at J; junction bases unmatched: 2. CDR3 sequence reads: CSAITSGSTDTQYF. CDR3 nucleotide sequence: TGCAGTGCTATTACTAGCGGGAGCACAGATACGCAGTATTTT.

V is TRBV28 and J is TRBJ2-5; weak D call: TRBD2 (5 bases). Per germline, CDR1 MDHEN and CDR2 SYDVKM. The CDR3 extends over 14 amino acids. V lost 4 bases to trimming and J lost 6 bases, with 15 bases between them. The CDR3 region is CASSSPRTGQTQYF. The DNA of the CDR3 is TGTGCCAGCAGTTCCCCCCGGACTGGGCAGACCCAGTACTTC.

This chain links TRBV18 with TRBJ2-5; D remains unclear. There are 12 residues in the CDR3. The ends were cut back, 3 bases at V and 5 bases at J, with 7 bases in the middle. Germline assignment: CDR1 KGHSH and CDR2 LQKENI. CDR3: CASSPSYETQYF. The DNA of the CDR3 is TGTGCCAGCTCACCCTCCTACGAGACCCAGTACTTC.

Ten or more counts support this clonotype. This chain joins TRBV7-9 and TRBJ2-3; the D call may be TRBD1 or TRBD2 (5 bases each). This CDR3 contains 15 residues. Trimming removed 3 bases at V and 0 bases at J, with 10 bases between. CDR1 SEHNR and CDR2 FQNEAQ come from the germline V gene (reference sequence). The CDR3 reads CASSLGRASTDTQYF. The CDR3 bases are TGTGCCAGCAGCTTGGGGCGGGCGAGCACAGATACGCAGTATTTT.

The chain recombines TRBV28 with TRBJ2-7; D is unresolved. Germline CDR1 MDHEN, CDR2 SYDVKM. Deletions cut 2 bases from V and 5 bases from J, with 10 bases between. The CDR3 totals 13 residues. CDR3 coding DNA: TGTGCCAGCAGTTTAGGACGGGTGCACGAGCAGTACTTC. Translating gives CASSLGRVHEQYF.

This clonotype was seen at least ten times. CDR3 loop: CSVEGPGFGYTF. The CDR3, as DNA: TGCAGCGTTGAAGGGCCAGGGTTTGGCTACACCTTC. V usage is TRBV29-1 and J usage is TRBJ1-2; D perhaps matches TRBD1 (5 bases). Trimming removed 1 base from V and 7 bases from J, with 10 bases in between. CDR3 length equals 12 residues. The germline V gene has CDR1 SQVTM and CDR2 ANQGSEA.

The V gene is TRBV4-3, the J gene TRBJ2-3; D is ambiguous. The CDR3 is made up of 15 amino acids. Trimming removed 4 bases from V and 3 bases from J, with 14 bases in between. Germline loops: CDR1 LGHNA, CDR2 YSLEER. The chain's CDR3 is CASSPDPSGTDTQYF. CDR3 DNA: TGCGCCAGCAGCCCTGATCCCTCGGGTACAGATACGCAGTATTTT.

This clonotype was found many times. The chain is built from TRBV7-3 and TRBJ1-1; D is ambiguous. The CDR3 has 14 residues. V lost 2 bases and J lost 9, with 16 bases in between. CDR1 and CDR2 from the germline V gene are SGHTA and FQGTGA. The CDR3 reads CASSLSVTGSKAFF. Written as DNA, the CDR3 is TGTGCCAGCAGCTTATCGGTTACCGGTTCAAAAGCTTTCTTT. The full variable domain, rest sourced from reference TRBV7-3 and TRBJ1-1, is GAGVSQTPSNKVTEKGKYVELRCDPISGHTALYWYRQSLGQGPEFLIYFQGTGAADDSGLPNDRFFAVRPEGSVSTLKIQRTERGDSAVYLCASSLSVTGSKAFFGQGTRLTVV.

CDR3 DNA sequence: TGTGCCATCAGTGAGAGAACAGATACGCAGTATTTT. This encodes CAISERTDTQYF. This chain links TRBV10-3 with TRBJ2-3; D gene unclear. CDR1 ENHRY and CDR2 SYGVKD come from the germline V gene. CDR3 length: 12 residues. Trimming pared 2 bases from V and 3 bases from J, leaving 3 bases between.

J is TRBJ1-2 and V is TRBV2; D not resolved. Trimming removed 2 bases at V and 7 bases at J, with 5 bases between. Germline CDR1 and CDR2: SNHLY and FYNNEI. The CDR3 spans 11 residues. CDR3 sequence: CASSESSGYTF. The CDR3 DNA sequence: TGTGCCAGCAGTGAAAGTAGTGGCTACACCTTC. Drawing the rest from reference TRBV2 and TRBJ1-2, the complete variable domain is EPEVTQTPSHQVTQMGQEVILRCVPISNHLYFYWYRQILGQKVEFLVSFYNNEISEKSEIFDDQFSVERPDGSNFTLKIRSTKLEDSAMYFCASSESSGYTFGSGTRLTVV.